This T cell receptor (beta chain) was sequenced in a study of blood T cells in healthy people across ages. Total RNA was isolated from each sample in quantities of at least 6 micrograms. A second PCR of 7 to 11 cycles used a sample-barcoded 5' primer and a J-beta primer mix. TCRdb fed the 5' RACE reads into MiXCR, producing one record per CDR3 protein. Counted here are some 900,000 distinct CDR3 sequences, roughly 48% occurring once; the ten biggest clones make up under 15%. The germline CDR1 and CDR2 sequences are LGHDT and YNNKEL (reference sequence). The V gene end was trimmed by 0 bases and the J gene end by 7 bases; junction bases not matched to a gene: 11. The CDR3 spans 18 residues.

The TCR originated in a man aged 30 to 45 in good health. The chain has TRBV3-1 and TRBJ2-1; 11 bases are shared with TRBD2. The sequencing sample was made of blood. The chain's CDR3 is CASSQDLVLAGGQNEQFF. DNA of the CDR3: TGTGCCAGCAGCCAAGATCTTGTATTAGCGGGGGGGCAGAATGAGCAGTTCTTC.